The entry below gives a single T cell receptor beta chain sequence along with its context. Germline V gene lookup returns CDR1 MDHEN and CDR2 SYDVKM. This CDR3 is built from 13 residues. The V gene end was trimmed by 6 bases and the J gene end by 9 bases; junction bases not matched to a gene: 5. The entry originates in a study of long-term antiretroviral therapy in people with HIV. Survey level was the resolution at which the v3.0 immunoSEQ assay ran. Assay: immunoSEQ multiplex PCR; the TCRdb copy retains only in-frame clones and omits some. The table records roughly 23,000 clones, roughly 80% of them present only once.

The chain uses TRBV28 and TRBJ1-6; TRBD1 matches at 7 bases. This TCR derives from a man younger than 45 with HIV. This specimen consisted of unsorted PBMCs, obtained roughly 6.2 years after starting antiretroviral therapy. CDR3 region: CASRGQKGSPLHF. The CDR3 DNA reads as TGTGCCAGCAGGGGACAGAAAGGTTCACCCCTCCACTTT.